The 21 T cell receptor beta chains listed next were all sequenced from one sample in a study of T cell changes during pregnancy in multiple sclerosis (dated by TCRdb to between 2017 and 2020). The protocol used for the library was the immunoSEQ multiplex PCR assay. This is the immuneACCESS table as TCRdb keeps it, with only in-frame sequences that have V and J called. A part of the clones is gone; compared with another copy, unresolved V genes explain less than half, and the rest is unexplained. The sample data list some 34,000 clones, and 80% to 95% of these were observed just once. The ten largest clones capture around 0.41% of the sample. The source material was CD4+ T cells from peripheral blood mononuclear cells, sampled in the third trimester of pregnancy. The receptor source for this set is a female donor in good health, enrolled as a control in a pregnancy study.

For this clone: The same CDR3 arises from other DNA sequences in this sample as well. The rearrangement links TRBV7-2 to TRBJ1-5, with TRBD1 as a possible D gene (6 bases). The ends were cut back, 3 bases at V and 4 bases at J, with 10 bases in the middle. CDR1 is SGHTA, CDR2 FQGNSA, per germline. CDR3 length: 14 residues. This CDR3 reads CASSFTGLNQPQHF. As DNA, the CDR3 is TGTGCCAGCAGCTTTACAGGGTTGAATCAGCCCCAGCATTTT.

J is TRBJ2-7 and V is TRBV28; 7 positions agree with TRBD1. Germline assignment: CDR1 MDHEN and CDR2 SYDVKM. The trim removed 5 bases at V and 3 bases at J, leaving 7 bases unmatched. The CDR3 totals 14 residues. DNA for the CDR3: TGTGCCAGCAGTATTCCGGGACAGTACTACGAGCAGTACTTC. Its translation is CASSIPGQYYEQYF.

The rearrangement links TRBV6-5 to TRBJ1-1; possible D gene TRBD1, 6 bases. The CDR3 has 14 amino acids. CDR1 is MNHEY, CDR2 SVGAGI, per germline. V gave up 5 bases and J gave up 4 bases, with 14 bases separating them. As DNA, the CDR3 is TGTGCCAGCAGTCGTCCAGGGGTGCCCACTGAAGCTTTCTTT. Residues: CASSRPGVPTEAFF.

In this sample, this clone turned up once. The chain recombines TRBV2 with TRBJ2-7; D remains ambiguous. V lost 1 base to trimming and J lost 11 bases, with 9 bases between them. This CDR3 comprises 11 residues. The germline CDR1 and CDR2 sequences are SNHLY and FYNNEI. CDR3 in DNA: TGTGCCAGCAGTGAAGACGGTTCGAAGTACTTC. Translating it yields CASSEDGSKYF.

The CDR3 protein is CASSPEAGITGNTIYF. DNA for the CDR3: TGTGCCAGCAGCCCCGAAGCAGGTATTACTGGAAACACCATATATTTT. The gene calls are TRBV5-4 and TRBJ1-3; the D is unclear. The CDR3 has 16 amino acids. Germline V CDR1 and CDR2: SGHNT, YYREEE (reference sequence). V dropped 4 bases and J dropped 2 bases, with 16 bases sitting between them.

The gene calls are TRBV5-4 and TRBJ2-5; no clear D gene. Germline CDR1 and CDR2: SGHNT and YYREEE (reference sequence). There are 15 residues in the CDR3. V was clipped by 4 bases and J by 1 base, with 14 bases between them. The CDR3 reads CASSGTRVAQETQYF. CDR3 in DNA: TGTGCCAGCAGCGGCACCCGCGTAGCCCAAGAGACCCAGTACTTC.

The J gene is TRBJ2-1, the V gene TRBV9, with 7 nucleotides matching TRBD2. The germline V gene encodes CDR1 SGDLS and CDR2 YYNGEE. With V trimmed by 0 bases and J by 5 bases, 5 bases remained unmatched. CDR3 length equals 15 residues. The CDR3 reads CASSVAAGEHNEQFF. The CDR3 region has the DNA TGTGCCAGCAGCGTAGCGGCGGGGGAACACAATGAGCAGTTCTTC. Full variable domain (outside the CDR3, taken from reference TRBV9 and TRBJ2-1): DSGVTQTPKHLITATGQRVTLRCSPRSGDLSVYWYQQSLDQGLQFLIQYYNGEERAKGNILERFSAQQFPDLHSELNLSSLELGDSALYFCASSVAAGEHNEQFFGPGTRLTVL.

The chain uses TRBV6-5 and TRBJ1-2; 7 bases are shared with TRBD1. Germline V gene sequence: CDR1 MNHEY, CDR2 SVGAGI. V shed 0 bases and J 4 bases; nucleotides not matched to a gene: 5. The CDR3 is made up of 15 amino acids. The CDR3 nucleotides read TGTGCCAGCAGTTACTCGACAGGGAGATTCTATGGCTACACCTTC. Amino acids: CASSYSTGRFYGYTF.

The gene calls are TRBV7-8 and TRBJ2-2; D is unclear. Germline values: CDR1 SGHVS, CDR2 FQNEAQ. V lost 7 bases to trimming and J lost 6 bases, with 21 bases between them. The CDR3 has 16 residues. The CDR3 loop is CASTFKLGRKSGELFF. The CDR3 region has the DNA TGTGCCAGCACCTTCAAACTGGGCAGAAAATCCGGGGAGCTGTTTTTT.

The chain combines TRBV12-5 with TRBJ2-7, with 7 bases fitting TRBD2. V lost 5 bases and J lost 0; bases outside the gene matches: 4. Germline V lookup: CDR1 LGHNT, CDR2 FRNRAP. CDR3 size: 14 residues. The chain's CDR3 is CASGARLASYEQYF. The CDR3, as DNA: TGTGCTAGTGGTGCCCGACTAGCCTCCTACGAGCAGTACTTC.

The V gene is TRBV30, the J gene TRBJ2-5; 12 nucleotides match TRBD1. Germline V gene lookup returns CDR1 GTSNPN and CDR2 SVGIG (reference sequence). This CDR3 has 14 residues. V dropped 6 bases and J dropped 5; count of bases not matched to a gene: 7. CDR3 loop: CACRDRGRVETQYF. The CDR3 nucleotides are TGTGCCTGCCGGGACAGGGGGCGGGTGGAGACCCAGTACTTC.

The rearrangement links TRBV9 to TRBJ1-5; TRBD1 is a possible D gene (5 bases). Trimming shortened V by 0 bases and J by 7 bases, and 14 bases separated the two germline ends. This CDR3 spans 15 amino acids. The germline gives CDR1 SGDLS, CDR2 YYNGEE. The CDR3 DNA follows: TGTGCCAGCAGCGTAGATGGGGCTTCAGGACAGCCCCAGCATTTT. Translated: CASSVDGASGQPQHF.

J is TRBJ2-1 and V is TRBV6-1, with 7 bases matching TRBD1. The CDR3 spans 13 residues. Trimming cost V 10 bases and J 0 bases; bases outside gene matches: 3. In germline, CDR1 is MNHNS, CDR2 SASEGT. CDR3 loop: CATDRVSYNEQFF. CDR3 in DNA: TGTGCCACAGACAGGGTCTCCTACAATGAGCAGTTCTTC.

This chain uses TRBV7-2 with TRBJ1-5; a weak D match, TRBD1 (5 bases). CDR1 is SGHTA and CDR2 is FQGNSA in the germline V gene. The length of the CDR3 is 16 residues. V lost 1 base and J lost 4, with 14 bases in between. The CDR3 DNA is TGTGCCAGCAGCTTAGGCGGCAGGGCTTTAAATCAGCCCCAGCATTTT. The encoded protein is CASSLGGRALNQPQHF.

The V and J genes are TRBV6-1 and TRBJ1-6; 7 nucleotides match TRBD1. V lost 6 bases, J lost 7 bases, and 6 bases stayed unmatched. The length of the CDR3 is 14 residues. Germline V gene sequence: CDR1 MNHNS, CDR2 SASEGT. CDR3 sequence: CASSLQGRNSPLHF. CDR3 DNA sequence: TGTGCCAGCAGCTTACAGGGGAGGAATTCACCCCTCCACTTT.

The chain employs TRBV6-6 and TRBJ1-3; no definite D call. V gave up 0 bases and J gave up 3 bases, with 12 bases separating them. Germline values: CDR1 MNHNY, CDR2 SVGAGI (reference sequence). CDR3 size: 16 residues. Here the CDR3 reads CASSYSRDVVGNTIYF. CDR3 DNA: TGTGCCAGCAGTTACTCGCGGGATGTGGTTGGAAACACCATATATTTT.

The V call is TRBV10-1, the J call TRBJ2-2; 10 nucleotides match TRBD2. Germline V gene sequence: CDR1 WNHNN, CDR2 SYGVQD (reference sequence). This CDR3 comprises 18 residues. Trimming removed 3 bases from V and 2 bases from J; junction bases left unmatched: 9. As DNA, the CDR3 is TGCGCCAGCAGTGAATTAAAGCGGGGGGGATCAAACACCGGGGAGCTGTTTTTT. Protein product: CASSELKRGGSNTGELFF.

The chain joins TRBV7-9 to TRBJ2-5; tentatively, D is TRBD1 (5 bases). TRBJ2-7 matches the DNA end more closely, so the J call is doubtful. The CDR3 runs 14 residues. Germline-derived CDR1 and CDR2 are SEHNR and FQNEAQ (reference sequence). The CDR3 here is CASSLAGVSYEQYF. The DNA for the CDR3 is TGTGCCAGCAGCTTAGCAGGGGTATCCTACGAGCAGTACTTC.

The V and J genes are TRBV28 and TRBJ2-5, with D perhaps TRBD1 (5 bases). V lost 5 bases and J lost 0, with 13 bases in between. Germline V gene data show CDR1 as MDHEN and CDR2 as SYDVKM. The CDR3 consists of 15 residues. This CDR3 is CASSESGRDQETQYF. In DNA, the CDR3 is TGTGCCAGCAGTGAAAGTGGCAGGGACCAAGAGACCCAGTACTTC.

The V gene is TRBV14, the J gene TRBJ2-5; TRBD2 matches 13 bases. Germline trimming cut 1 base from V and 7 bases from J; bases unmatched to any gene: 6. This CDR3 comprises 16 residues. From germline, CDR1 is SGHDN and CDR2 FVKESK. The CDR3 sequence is CASSQGLAGGRVTQYF. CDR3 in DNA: TGTGCCAGCAGCCAAGGACTAGCGGGGGGACGAGTGACCCAGTACTTC. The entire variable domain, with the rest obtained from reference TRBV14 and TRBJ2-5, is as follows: EAGVTQFPSHSVIEKGQTVTLRCDPISGHDNLYWYRRVMGKEIKFLLHFVKESKQDESGMPNNRFLAERTGGTYSTLKVQPAELEDSGVYFCASSQGLAGGRVTQYFGPGTRLLVL.

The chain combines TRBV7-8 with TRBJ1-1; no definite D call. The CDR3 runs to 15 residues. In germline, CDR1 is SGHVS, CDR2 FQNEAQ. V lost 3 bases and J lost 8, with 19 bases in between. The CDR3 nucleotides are TGTGCCAGCAGCTTGATGAGGAACGATCTAAAAGAAGCTTTCTTT. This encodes CASSLMRNDLKEAFF.